The 30 T cell receptor beta chains in this list originate from one sample, sequenced in a study of cytomegalovirus exposure and HLA in healthy donors. 13 Jbeta primers and 60 Vbeta primers were used for the PCR. Profiled with immunoSEQ multiplex PCR; TCRdb holds only in-frame clones, not every one. The sample lists about 140,000 clones; about a tenth were seen once. The source material was PBMCs. The receptors were gathered from a male donor in good health and CMV-seronegative.

This clone turned up a few times. This rearrangement joins TRBV6-6 to TRBJ1-1; D gene unclear. The V end lost 6 bases, the J end lost 1 base, and 18 bases lay between the germline ends. Germline-derived CDR1 and CDR2 are MNHNY and SVGAGI (reference sequence). The CDR3 runs to 16 residues. CDR3 residues: CASSHPGRVPNTEAFF. The CDR3 DNA follows: TGTGCCAGCAGCCATCCCGGTCGGGTGCCGAACACTGAAGCTTTCTTT.

This sequence joins TRBV9 and TRBJ2-2; possibly TRBD2 for D (6 bases). The length of the CDR3 is 14 residues. Germline values: CDR1 SGDLS, CDR2 YYNGEE. The V end lost 0 bases, the J end lost 8 bases, and 11 bases lay between the germline ends. The CDR3 sequence is CASSVAGEGGELFF. CDR3 coding DNA: TGTGCCAGCAGCGTAGCGGGAGAGGGAGGGGAGCTGTTTTTT.

This clone occurred a few times. J is TRBJ1-2 and V is TRBV6-5; D is perhaps TRBD1 (6 bases). V was cut by 0 bases and J by 6 bases, with 8 bases left in between. Germline CDR1 MNHEY, CDR2 SVGAGI. The CDR3 has 13 amino acids. CDR3 DNA sequence: TGTGCCAGCAGTTACTCCTCAGGGGATGGCTACACCTTC. Its translation: CASSYSSGDGYTF.

There are a few counts of this clone. The J gene is TRBJ2-2, the V gene TRBV29-1; TRBD1 is a possible D gene (6 bases). The CDR3 spans 13 residues. Between the trimmed V and J ends, which lost 4 bases and 2 bases, there was a span of 8 bases. CDR1 is SQVTM, CDR2 ANQGSEA, per germline. The CDR3 sequence: CSVGQVNTGELFF. For the CDR3, the DNA is TGCAGCGTTGGACAGGTCAACACCGGGGAGCTGTTTTTT.

This rearrangement joins TRBV7-9 to TRBJ1-1; no definite D call. The CDR3 extends over 13 amino acids. V lost 6 bases, J lost 8 bases, and 16 bases lay in between. Per the germline V gene, CDR1 is SEHNR and CDR2 is FQNEAQ (reference sequence). For the CDR3, the DNA is TGTGCCAGCAGGCCGAGGAGTACCCTGGAAGCTTTCTTT. It is translated as CASRPRSTLEAFF.

The chain couples TRBV5-1 to TRBJ2-7, with D possibly TRBD1 on 6 matching bases. V was clipped by 2 bases and J by 0 bases, with 9 bases between them. Germline V gene sequence: CDR1 SGHRS, CDR2 YFSETQ. There are 14 residues in the CDR3. The CDR3 coding sequence is TGCGCCAGCAGCTTTACAGGGAGCTCCTACGAGCAGTACTTC. This translates into CASSFTGSSYEQYF.

This chain joins TRBV2 and TRBJ2-5; 9 bases fit TRBD2. Germline assignment: CDR1 SNHLY and CDR2 FYNNEI. V was pared by 5 bases and J by 3 bases, with 7 bases of the junction left unmatched. CDR3 length: 15 amino acids. As DNA, the CDR3 is TGTGCCAGCAGTCCTGTAAAGCGGGGGGAAGAGACCCAGTACTTC. It encodes CASSPVKRGEETQYF.

The chain employs TRBV2 and TRBJ1-2; 9 nucleotides match TRBD1. V gave up 6 bases and J gave up 7 bases; unmatched junction bases: 15. CDR3 length: 16 amino acids. CDR1 and CDR2 (germline): SNHLY, FYNNEI. Written as DNA, the CDR3 is TGTGCCAGCAGCGTACAGGGCGGGACAGGGAACATTGGCTACACCTTC. Residues: CASSVQGGTGNIGYTF.

The chain has TRBV4-1 and TRBJ2-1; TRBD2 agrees at 11 bases. The CDR3 is 15 residues long. Germline trimming cut 4 bases from V and 4 bases from J; bases unmatched to any gene: 3. Germline V gives CDR1 MGHRA, CDR2 YSYEKL. CDR3 nucleotides: TGCGCCAGCAGCCCGGGACTAGCGGATTACAATGAGCAGTTCTTC. As protein: CASSPGLADYNEQFF.

This sequence joins TRBV4-3 and TRBJ1-1; a weak D match, TRBD1 (5 bases). The CDR3 runs to 15 residues. Germline V gives CDR1 LGHNA, CDR2 YSLEER. Deletions cut 0 bases from V and 4 bases from J, with 12 bases between. The CDR3 here is CASSQDSGRATEAFF. CDR3 in DNA: TGCGCCAGCAGCCAAGACTCAGGGAGGGCCACTGAAGCTTTCTTT.

This clone was seen more than once but under ten times. For the CDR3, the DNA is TGTGCCAGCAGCGCAACAGGGGTCTCCGGGGAGCTGTTTTTT. Its translation is CASSATGVSGELFF. The chain joins TRBV9 to TRBJ2-2; 7 bases fit TRBD1. Germline lookup yields CDR1 SGDLS and CDR2 YYNGEE. The J segment lost 6 bases and the V segment lost 3 bases, leaving 5 bases of the junction unmatched. The CDR3 totals 14 residues.

V and J are TRBV14 and TRBJ1-1; tentatively, D is TRBD1 (6 bases). Trimming shortened V by 4 bases and J by 2 bases, and 17 bases separated the two germline ends. The CDR3 has 16 amino acids. CDR1 and CDR2 from the germline V gene are SGHDN and FVKESK. CDR3 coding DNA: TGTGCCAGCAGCCTTACGGTGGGCAGGGGCAACACTGAAGCTTTCTTT. Protein product: CASSLTVGRGNTEAFF. Drawing the rest from reference TRBV14 and TRBJ1-1, the complete variable domain is EAGVTQFPSHSVIEKGQTVTLRCDPISGHDNLYWYRRVMGKEIKFLLHFVKESKQDESGMPNNRFLAERTGGTYSTLKVQPAELEDSGVYFCASSLTVGRGNTEAFFGQGTRLTVV.

This chain joins TRBV6-4 and TRBJ2-7; 8 bases line up with TRBD1. Germline trimming cut 2 bases from V and 4 bases from J; bases unmatched to any gene: 13. Germline loops: CDR1 MRHNA, CDR2 SNTAGT. The CDR3 covers 17 residues. The chain's CDR3 is CASSDKYRGLITYEQYF. Here the CDR3 DNA reads TGTGCCAGCAGTGACAAGTACAGGGGGTTAATTACTTACGAGCAGTACTTC.

This clone was counted only a few times. J is TRBJ1-6 and V is TRBV7-2; the match to TRBD1 covers 9 bases. Trimming took 3 bases from V and 10 from J; bases not matched to a gene: 7. This CDR3 is built from 15 residues. Germline V CDR1 and CDR2: SGHTA, FQGNSA. CDR3 loop: CASSLSGTGQSPLHF. The CDR3, as DNA: TGTGCCAGCAGCTTGTCCGGGACAGGGCAATCACCCCTCCACTTT.

This chain connects TRBV9 to TRBJ2-5; 7 nucleotides line up with TRBD2. J gave up 0 bases and V 5 bases, and 10 bases lay outside the gene matches. The CDR3 loop spans 16 amino acids. CDR1 and CDR2 from the germline V gene are SGDLS and YYNGEE. The CDR3 nucleotides are TGTGCCAGCAGTTACGGGGGGACGTCGTACCAAGAGACCCAGTACTTC. This gives the protein CASSYGGTSYQETQYF.

This clone was found a few times. The chain couples TRBV7-3 to TRBJ1-2, with unresolved D. There are 12 residues in the CDR3. Looked up from germline, CDR1 is SGHTA and CDR2 is FQGTGA. V lost 5 bases and J 8 bases, leaving 12 bases between the germline ends. CDR3 sequence (DNA): TGTGCCAGCAGCACCGGGGAGGGAGGCTACACCTTC. Protein: CASSTGEGGYTF.

This clone came up a few times. The chain uses TRBV21-1 and TRBJ1-2; the table's D call of TRBD1 was not tested on the DNA. TRBV21-1 is a listed pseudogene. This CDR3 contains 16 residues. In nucleotides, the CDR3 is TGTGCCAGCCTTCCCGAAAAAGAGACAGGGGGTTATGGCTACACCTTC. Protein product: CASLPEKETGGYGYTF.

The CDR3 region has the DNA TGTGCCAGCAGTGCCGAGTGGAGAATGAACACTGAAGCTTTCTTT. Translated, it gives CASSAEWRMNTEAFF. The chain combines TRBV6-5 with TRBJ1-1; no clear D gene. V was clipped by 5 bases and J by 0 bases, with 13 bases between them. This CDR3 contains 15 residues. The germline gives CDR1 MNHEY, CDR2 SVGAGI.

This clone was seen a handful of times. V and J are TRBV5-1 and TRBJ1-5, with a possible D match to TRBD1 (6 bases). In germline, CDR1 is SGHRS, CDR2 YFSETQ. V lost 4 bases to trimming and J lost 3 bases, with 11 bases between them. This CDR3 has 14 residues. This CDR3 is CASSPDRNNQPQHF. Written as DNA, the CDR3 is TGCGCCAGCAGCCCGGACAGAAACAATCAGCCCCAGCATTTT.

In this sample, this clone turned up a few times. The gene calls are TRBV2 and TRBJ1-5, with 8 bases aligning to TRBD1. The V gene's germline CDR1 is SNHLY and CDR2 FYNNEI. CDR3 length equals 15 residues. J gave up 2 bases and V 4 bases, and 4 bases lay outside the gene matches. CDR3 residues: CASSGPGGGNQPQHF. CDR3 bases: TGTGCCAGCAGTGGCCCAGGGGGCGGCAATCAGCCCCAGCATTTT.

This clone was found a few times. This chain connects TRBV25-1 to TRBJ2-7, with D possibly being TRBD1 (5 bases). V was cut by 1 base and J by 1 base, with 8 bases left in between. Germline assignment: CDR1 MGHDK and CDR2 SYGVNS. CDR3 length equals 14 residues. CDR3 residues: CASSELGLSYEQYF. CDR3 coding DNA: TGTGCCAGCAGTGAATTGGGGCTTTCCTACGAGCAGTACTTC.

The table lists this clone with a few counts. The chain recombines TRBV7-2 with TRBJ2-1; 7 bases are a match to TRBD2. The CDR3 loop spans 15 amino acids. Germline loops: CDR1 SGHTA, CDR2 FQGNSA. With V trimmed by 4 bases and J by 2 bases, 5 bases remained unmatched. The CDR3 coding sequence is TGTGCCAGCAGCTCCTTACGGGGGGCCTACAATGAGCAGTTCTTC. This encodes CASSSLRGAYNEQFF.

The chain is built from TRBV28 and TRBJ1-5; 10 bases align to TRBD1. CDR3 length: 16 amino acids. CDR1 and CDR2 (germline): MDHEN, SYDVKM. V lost 7 bases to trimming and J lost 4 bases; unmatched junction nucleotides: 10. The CDR3 DNA follows: TGTGCCAGCAATCCGGGACAGGGGATTGGAAATCAGCCCCAGCATTTT. Translated: CASNPGQGIGNQPQHF.

The gene calls are TRBV2 and TRBJ2-3; 7 bases agree with TRBD2. The CDR3 runs 14 residues. V was clipped by 3 bases and J by 4 bases; unmatched bases: 4. Germline CDR1 and CDR2: SNHLY and FYNNEI. CDR3 amino acids: CASSEGGPADTQYF. The DNA of the CDR3 is TGTGCCAGCAGTGAGGGAGGGCCAGCAGATACGCAGTATTTT.

This chain uses TRBV27 with TRBJ1-6; D might be TRBD1 (5 bases). The CDR3 extends over 15 amino acids. Germline V gene data show CDR1 as MNHEY and CDR2 as SMNVEV (reference sequence). Trimming cost V 6 bases and J 6 bases, with 15 bases left between them. The CDR3 is CASSVTGLSNSPLHF. DNA of the CDR3: TGTGCCAGCAGCGTTACGGGACTGTCTAATTCACCCCTCCACTTT.

In its sample, this clone was seen a few times. This rearrangement joins TRBV30 to TRBJ2-7; 8 positions agree with TRBD1. The CDR3 contains 12 residues. V was pared by 4 bases and J by 5 bases, with 4 bases of the junction left unmatched. Per the germline V gene, CDR1 is GTSNPN and CDR2 is SVGIG (reference sequence). In DNA form, the CDR3 reads TGTGCCTGGACAGGGGGCAAAAACGAGCAGTACTTC. Translated: CAWTGGKNEQYF.

This clone was detected a few times. The V and J genes are TRBV27 and TRBJ2-7, with a tentative D call TRBD2 (6 bases). The CDR3 spans 15 residues. Germline-derived CDR1 and CDR2 are MNHEY and SMNVEV (reference sequence). V gave up 2 bases and J gave up 4 bases, with 15 bases separating them. The chain's CDR3 is CASSLRRGDLYEQYF. DNA of the CDR3: TGTGCCAGCAGTTTAAGGCGGGGAGATCTTTACGAGCAGTACTTC.

The sample holds a few counts of this clone. V is TRBV28 and J is TRBJ1-5, with 9 bases that match TRBD1. This CDR3 has 16 residues. Trimming removed 3 bases from V and 6 bases from J; junction bases left unmatched: 9. The germline CDR1 and CDR2 sequences are MDHEN and SYDVKM. As DNA, the CDR3 is TGTGCCAGCAGTTTCCTTGGGACAGGGTCCACTCAGCCCCAGCATTTT. Translation gives CASSFLGTGSTQPQHF.

The chain employs TRBV4-3 and TRBJ2-1, with 10 nucleotides matching TRBD2. CDR1 and CDR2 from the germline V gene are LGHNA and YSLEER. V shed 0 bases and J 6 bases; nucleotides not matched to a gene: 8. CDR3 length: 17 amino acids. The CDR3 DNA is TGCGCCAGCAGCCAAGAGTGGGTGGCTAGCGGGGGCAATGAGCAGTTCTTC. Translating gives CASSQEWVASGGNEQFF.

A few counts support this clone. The CDR3 coding sequence is TGTGCCAGTAGTACCTCAGGGGGCTATGGCTACACCTTC. Residues: CASSTSGGYGYTF. This chain uses TRBV19 with TRBJ1-2; TRBD1 matches 7 bases. V dropped 4 bases and J dropped 4; count of bases not matched to a gene: 3. Germline-derived CDR1 and CDR2 are LNHDA and SQIVND (reference sequence). The CDR3 has 13 residues.